The 32 T cell receptor beta chains reported below all come from one sample, sequenced in a study of regulatory T cells in long-lasting Graves disease. The sample's time point: newly diagnosed GD, antithyroid drugs for less than 3 months. RNA extracted from PBMCs served as the sequencing template. Building the TCR beta libraries relied on iRepertoire HTBI primers, and CDR3 regions underwent Arm-PCR. Using its own MiXCR run on the multiplex PCR reads, TCRdb lists one record per CDR3 protein. The sample holds 300,000 to 450,000 distinct CDR3 sequences, 15% to 18% seen once. The material was peripheral blood mononuclear cells (PBMCs), obtained at new diagnosis, from a patient treated with antithyroid drugs. The receptors were sampled from a female donor with Graves disease.

The V call is TRBV7-9, the J call TRBJ2-6; 8 bases are shared with TRBD1. CDR3 size: 19 residues. After removal of 5 bases from V and 0 bases from J, the junction contained 12 bases not matched to a gene. Germline values: CDR1 SEHNR, CDR2 FQNEAQ (reference sequence). This chain's CDR3 is CASSLRGRGLISGANVLTF. Written as DNA, the CDR3 is TGTGCCAGCAGCCTCAGGGGCAGGGGGCTTATCTCTGGGGCCAACGTCCTGACTTTC.

The V call is TRBV3-1, the J call TRBJ1-5; D perhaps matches TRBD1 (6 bases). This CDR3 has 15 residues. CDR1 is LGHDT and CDR2 is YNNKEL in the germline V gene (reference sequence). V dropped 6 bases and J dropped 6 bases, with 18 bases sitting between them. For the CDR3, the DNA is TGTGCCAGCAGTCCCCAAGGAGGGGGAAGTCAGCCCCAGCATTTT. Translation gives CASSPQGGGSQPQHF. Supplemented by reference TRBV3-1 and TRBJ1-5, the full variable domain reads DTAVSQTPKYLVTQMGNDKSIKCEQNLGHDTMYWYKQDSKKFLKIMFSYNNKELIINETVPNRFSPKSPDKAHLNLHINSLELGDSAVYFCASSPQGGGSQPQHFGDGTRLSIL.

The chain combines TRBV28 with TRBJ2-7; D unclear. Germline loops: CDR1 MDHEN, CDR2 SYDVKM. CDR3 length: 14 residues. V lost 0 bases and J lost 2, with 8 bases in between. This CDR3 reads CASSLCFPPYEQYF. The CDR3 coding sequence is TGTGCCAGCAGTTTATGTTTCCCTCCCTACGAGCAGTACTTC.

This clonotype was recorded at least ten times. The chain combines TRBV2 with TRBJ2-1, with D unresolved. With 6 bases removed from V and 0 bases from J, the gap between germline ends came to 6 bases. The CDR3 covers 13 residues. The germline CDR1 and CDR2 sequences are SNHLY and FYNNEI. Here the CDR3 DNA reads TGTGCCAGCAGGACGGACTCCTACAATGAGCAGTTCTTC. Translated, it gives CASRTDSYNEQFF. Filled out from reference TRBV2 and TRBJ2-1, the complete variable domain reads EPEVTQTPSHQVTQMGQEVILRCVPISNHLYFYWYRQILGQKVEFLVSFYNNEISEKSEIFDDQFSVERPDGSNFTLKIRSTKLEDSAMYFCASRTDSYNEQFFGPGTRLTVL.

This chain links TRBV28 with TRBJ2-1; D unresolved. The CDR3 is 13 amino acids. Trimming removed 4 bases at V and 5 bases at J, with 9 bases between. CDR1 and CDR2 from the germline V gene are MDHEN and SYDVKM. This CDR3 is CASSSPRDNEQFF. Written as DNA, the CDR3 is TGTGCCAGCAGTTCCCCCCGGGACAATGAGCAGTTCTTC. The full variable domain, completed using reference TRBV28 and TRBJ2-1, is DVKVTQSSRYLVKRTGEKVFLECVQDMDHENMFWYRQDPGLGLRLIYFSYDVKMKEKGDIPEGYSVSREKKERFSLILESASTNQTSMYLCASSSPRDNEQFFGPGTRLTVL.

This clonotype has just a few counts. The V gene is TRBV5-5, the J gene TRBJ1-4; D gene unclear. Germline CDR1 SGHKS, CDR2 YYEKEE (reference sequence). The V end was cut by 6 bases, the J end by 8 bases, with 23 bases between. The CDR3 has 16 residues. CDR3 in amino acids: CASTSLNPGSYEKLFF. DNA for the CDR3: TGTGCCAGCACCTCGCTTAACCCGGGGAGTTACGAAAAACTGTTTTTT.

Only a few counts were recorded for this clonotype. Given a much more abundant clone one base away, this may be a read error. The CDR3 DNA follows: TGCGCCAGCAGGGGGGGACAGGGGAGCGCTGAAGCTTTCTTT. Protein: CASRGGQGSAEAFF. The V gene is TRBV4-1, the J gene TRBJ1-1, with TRBD1 matching 10 bases. From germline, CDR1 is MGHRA and CDR2 YSYEKL. Trimming removed 6 bases from V and 6 bases from J; junction bases left unmatched: 7. The CDR3 runs to 14 residues.

This clonotype was seen many times. The V and J genes are TRBV9 and TRBJ2-2, with no clear D. In germline, CDR1 is SGDLS, CDR2 YYNGEE. The CDR3 runs 16 residues. V dropped 0 bases and J dropped 3 bases, with 12 bases sitting between them. The CDR3 sequence: CASSVGWREDTGELFF. For the CDR3, the DNA is TGTGCCAGCAGCGTAGGGTGGCGAGAGGACACCGGGGAGCTGTTTTTT.

This clonotype has a count of ten or more. The junction shows a germline mismatch at one end, possibly a read error. The chain couples TRBV4-1 to TRBJ1-2, with D hard to call. The CDR3 consists of 15 residues. CDR1 MGHRA and CDR2 YSYEKL come from the germline V gene. Written as DNA, the CDR3 is TGTGCCAGCAGCCAAGATAAGGGAGTGGTCTATGGCTACACCTTC. Translation: CASSQDKGVVYGYTF.

This clonotype was seen at least ten times. The chain is built from TRBV6-5 and TRBJ2-2, with TRBD1 matching over 7 bases. After removal of 2 bases from V and 3 bases from J, the junction contained 3 bases not matched to a gene. CDR3 length: 15 amino acids. The germline V gene encodes CDR1 MNHEY and CDR2 SVGAGI. The CDR3: CASSYRQGYTGELFF. CDR3 coding DNA: TGTGCCAGCAGTTACCGACAGGGATACACCGGGGAGCTGTTTTTT.

This clonotype was recorded only once. CDR3 loop: CSVQWHRGGTDTQYF. The CDR3 DNA sequence: TGCAGCGTTCAGTGGCACAGGGGTGGCACAGATACGCAGTATTTT. This sequence joins TRBV29-1 and TRBJ2-3; TRBD1 aligns across 7 bases. CDR3 length: 15 residues. Per the germline V gene, CDR1 is SQVTM and CDR2 is ANQGSEA. V shed 5 bases, J shed 1 base, and the junction held 9 bases outside the gene matches.

The rearrangement joins TRBV24-1 to TRBJ2-1, with D possibly being TRBD2 (5 bases). Germline values: CDR1 KGHDR, CDR2 SFDVKD. V dropped 5 bases and J dropped 2 bases, with 12 bases sitting between them. There are 15 residues in the CDR3. The chain's CDR3 is CATSGRGSTYNEQFF. The CDR3 bases are TGTGCCACCAGTGGTCGGGGAAGCACCTACAATGAGCAGTTCTTC.

This clonotype has at least ten counts. V and J are TRBV28 and TRBJ1-5; possible D gene TRBD1, 6 bases. This CDR3 contains 13 residues. The germline V gene encodes CDR1 MDHEN and CDR2 SYDVKM. Trimming cost V 5 bases and J 8 bases, with 13 bases left between them. The CDR3 is CASSRTDLEPQHF. CDR3 nucleotide sequence: TGTGCCAGCAGTCGGACAGACTTGGAGCCCCAGCATTTT.

This clonotype was counted only a few times. The chain uses TRBV20-1 and TRBJ2-3, with D possibly matching TRBD2 (5 bases). Germline V gives CDR1 DFQATT, CDR2 SNEGSKA (reference sequence). The CDR3 has 15 amino acids. V dropped 4 bases and J dropped 2 bases, with 16 bases sitting between them. The CDR3 sequence is CSATPAGGFTDTQYF. The DNA for the CDR3 is TGCAGTGCTACCCCAGCTGGCGGGTTCACAGATACGCAGTATTTT.

The sample holds many counts of this clonotype. V usage is TRBV11-2 and J usage is TRBJ1-1, with D perhaps matching TRBD1 (6 bases). V lost 0 bases and J lost 4, with 15 bases in between. The CDR3 is made up of 16 amino acids. Germline V gene data show CDR1 as SGHAT and CDR2 as FQNNGV. CDR3 in amino acids: CASSLDPGGAGTEAFF. CDR3 nucleotides: TGTGCCAGCAGCTTAGATCCGGGGGGCGCGGGCACTGAAGCTTTCTTT.

This clonotype came up once. A read error is possible here, since a much larger clone lies one base away. The rearrangement links TRBV7-8 to TRBJ1-2; 10 bases agree with TRBD1. The germline V gene encodes CDR1 SGHVS and CDR2 FQNEAQ. The CDR3 runs 13 residues. Germline trimming cut 7 bases from V and 5 bases from J; bases unmatched to any gene: 4. DNA of the CDR3: TGTGCCAGCAATGACAGGGGGCAGTATGGCTACACCTTC. Translated, it gives CASNDRGQYGYTF.

As concerns this clonotype: A much larger clone is a single base away; this may be a read error. In DNA, the CDR3 is TGTGTCACCAGTGATCCTCCCCCGGGAGTAAGTTTGAATGAGCAGTTCTTC. Protein: CVTSDPPPGVSLNEQFF. J is TRBJ2-7 and V is TRBV24-1, with D possibly being TRBD2 (6 bases). The J call may be faulty, since TRBJ2-1 better matches the DNA end. This CDR3 comprises 17 residues. Germline CDR1 reads KGHDR; CDR2 reads SFDVKD.

For this clonotype: This likely came from a read error, as a far larger clone is one base away. The rearrangement uses TRBV13 and TRBJ2-1; D gene unclear. With 1 base removed from V and 10 bases from J, the gap between germline ends came to 14 bases. Germline CDR1 PRHDT, CDR2 FYEKMQ (reference sequence). The CDR3 covers 14 residues. Here the CDR3 reads CASSLESRSGEQFF. The CDR3 coding sequence is TGTGCCAGCAGCTTAGAGTCGAGGTCGGGCGAGCAGTTCTTC.

The chain uses TRBV20-1 and TRBJ2-5; no clear D gene. This CDR3 region has 12 residues. V dropped 0 bases and J dropped 5 bases, with 7 bases sitting between them. Germline CDR1 reads DFQATT; CDR2 reads SNEGSKA (reference sequence). CDR3 amino acids: CSARDQRETQYF. In DNA form, the CDR3 reads TGCAGTGCTAGAGATCAACGGGAGACCCAGTACTTC.

A few counts support this clonotype. This rearrangement joins TRBV20-1 to TRBJ2-1; 8 nucleotides agree with TRBD2. The length of the CDR3 is 15 residues. CDR1 is DFQATT, CDR2 SNEGSKA, per germline (reference sequence). V gave up 5 bases and J gave up 2 bases; unmatched junction bases: 8. CDR3 sequence: CSAQRGRGAYNEQFF. The CDR3 nucleotides are TGCAGTGCTCAGCGAGGGCGGGGGGCCTACAATGAGCAGTTCTTC.

This sequence joins TRBV20-1 and TRBJ1-6, with D tentatively TRBD1 (6 bases). This CDR3 contains 15 residues. Germline V gives CDR1 DFQATT, CDR2 SNEGSKA (reference sequence). Trimming left V 6 bases short and J 11 bases short, with 23 bases between. CDR3 bases: TGCAGTGCCAAAACTTATCAGGGGTGGAATCCACCCCTCCACTTT. It is translated as CSAKTYQGWNPPLHF.

The V gene is TRBV12-3 or TRBV12-4, the J gene TRBJ1-1; 8 nucleotides align to TRBD1. The CDR3 totals 15 residues. After removal of 6 bases from V and 5 bases from J, the junction contained 11 bases not matched to a gene. The CDR3 sequence is CASSPSRRQGTEAFF. Here the CDR3 DNA reads TGTGCCAGCAGCCCCAGCCGAAGACAGGGGACTGAAGCTTTCTTT.

The chain joins TRBV27 to TRBJ2-3; 8 nucleotides agree with TRBD1. V lost 8 bases, J lost 0 bases, and 4 bases stayed unmatched. CDR1 is MNHEY and CDR2 is SMNVEV in the germline V gene (reference sequence). This CDR3 contains 14 residues. In DNA form, the CDR3 reads TGTGCCAGCCGGGACAGGACTAGCACAGATACGCAGTATTTT. It is translated as CASRDRTSTDTQYF.

In this sample, this clonotype turned up many times. The chain links TRBV10-3 to TRBJ2-2, with 9 nucleotides matching TRBD2. CDR1 and CDR2 from the germline V gene are ENHRY and SYGVKD. V gave up 0 bases and J gave up 1 base; unmatched junction bases: 9. This CDR3 contains 19 residues. The DNA of the CDR3 is TGTGCCATCAGTGAGTCCCATGGCTATAGCGGGAGGAACACCGGGGAGCTGTTTTTT. Its protein product is CAISESHGYSGRNTGELFF.

This clonotype has a count of ten or more. This chain joins TRBV12-3 or TRBV12-4 and TRBJ1-5, with 12 bases aligning to TRBD1. With V trimmed by 3 bases and J by 6 bases, 3 bases remained unmatched. The CDR3 runs to 15 residues. Here the CDR3 DNA reads TGTGCCAGCAGTTTCAGGGACAGGGGGCTTCAGCCCCAGCATTTT. It codes for CASSFRDRGLQPQHF.

This clonotype was recorded many times. The chain joins TRBV5-1 to TRBJ1-5; 12 bases are a match to TRBD1. From germline, CDR1 is SGHRS and CDR2 YFSETQ. This CDR3 spans 15 amino acids. V lost 4 bases, J lost 7 bases, and 6 bases stayed unmatched. CDR3 DNA: TGCGCCAGCAGCACCGGGACAGGGGGCGGGCAGCCCCAGCATTTT. Translated, it gives CASSTGTGGGQPQHF.

This clonotype was counted only a few times. The V gene is TRBV6-2 or TRBV6-3, the J gene TRBJ2-3; a weak D match, TRBD2 (5 bases). V lost 6 bases and J 5 bases, leaving 18 bases between the germline ends. CDR1 is MNHEY and CDR2 is SVGEGT in the germline V gene. CDR3 length: 15 amino acids. The CDR3 reads CASSEEGEVGDTQYF. CDR3 DNA sequence: TGTGCCAGCAGCGAAGAGGGAGAGGTCGGAGATACGCAGTATTTT.

This clonotype was seen ten or more times. The genes are TRBV6-5 and TRBJ1-2; D ambiguous. This CDR3 is built from 15 residues. V was trimmed by 3 bases and J by 4 bases, leaving 15 bases between them. Germline loops: CDR1 MNHEY, CDR2 SVGAGI. CDR3 sequence: CASSYETQAGYGYTF. As DNA, the CDR3 is TGTGCCAGCAGTTATGAGACGCAGGCGGGCTATGGCTACACCTTC.

This clonotype was recorded many times. The chain joins TRBV7-9 to TRBJ1-2; D may be TRBD1 (5 bases). CDR1 and CDR2 from the germline V gene are SEHNR and FQNEAQ (reference sequence). Trimming removed 4 bases at V and 3 bases at J, with 12 bases between. The CDR3 totals 14 residues. The CDR3 sequence is CASSSQGWDYGYTF. For the CDR3, the DNA is TGTGCCAGCAGCTCCCAGGGTTGGGACTATGGCTACACCTTC. The complete variable domain, with remaining parts taken from reference TRBV7-9 and TRBJ1-2, reads DTGVSQNPRHKITKRGQNVTFRCDPISEHNRLYWYRQTLGQGPEFLTYFQNEAQLEKSRLLSDRFSAERPKGSFSTLEIQRTEQGDSAMYLCASSSQGWDYGYTFGSGTRLTVV.

This clonotype was seen repeatedly, ten times or more. This CDR3 is CASSLGTGPNYGYTF. The CDR3 nucleotides read TGTGCCAGCAGCTTAGGAACCGGGCCAAACTATGGCTACACCTTC. This chain joins TRBV7-8 and TRBJ1-2; D is unresolved. The germline V gene encodes CDR1 SGHVS and CDR2 FQNEAQ. Trimming took off 1 base at V and 2 bases at J, with 11 bases between the two ends. The CDR3 runs 15 residues.

Many counts were recorded for this clonotype. The chain is built from TRBV5-1 and TRBJ2-7; no reliable D call. V lost 2 bases and J lost 1, with 7 bases in between. Germline V gene lookup returns CDR1 SGHRS and CDR2 YFSETQ. CDR3 length: 13 amino acids. CDR3 sequence (DNA): TGCGCCAGCAGCTTCCTAGAGTCCTACGAGCAGTACTTC. It specifies CASSFLESYEQYF. The whole variable domain, filled in from reference TRBV5-1 and TRBJ2-7, reads KAGVTQTPRYLIKTRGQQVTLSCSPISGHRSVSWYQQTPGQGLQFLFEYFSETQRNKGNFPGRFSGRQFSNSRSEMNVSTLELGDSALYLCASSFLESYEQYFGPGTRLTVT.

The J gene is TRBJ2-2, the V gene TRBV6-5, with a tentative D call TRBD2 (6 bases). V lost 2 bases and J 2 bases, leaving 12 bases between the germline ends. This CDR3 region has 16 residues. Germline-derived CDR1 and CDR2 are MNHEY and SVGAGI. The CDR3 DNA reads as TGTGCCAGCAGTTACAGGAGGGACGGAAACACCGGGGAGCTGTTTTTT. Translation: CASSYRRDGNTGELFF.